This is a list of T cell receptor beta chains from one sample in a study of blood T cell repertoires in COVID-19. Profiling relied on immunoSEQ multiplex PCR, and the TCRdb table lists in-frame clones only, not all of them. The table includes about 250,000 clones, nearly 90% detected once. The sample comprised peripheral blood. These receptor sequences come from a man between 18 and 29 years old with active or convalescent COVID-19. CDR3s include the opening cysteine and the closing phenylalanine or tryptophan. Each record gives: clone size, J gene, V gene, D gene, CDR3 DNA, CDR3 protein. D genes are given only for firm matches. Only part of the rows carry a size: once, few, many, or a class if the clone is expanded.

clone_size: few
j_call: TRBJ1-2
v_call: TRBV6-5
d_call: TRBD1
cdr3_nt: TGTGCCAGCAGTTACTCGTCACAGGGGATCTACACCTTC
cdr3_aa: CASSYSSQGIYTF

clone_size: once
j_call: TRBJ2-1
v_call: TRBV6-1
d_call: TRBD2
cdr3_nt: TGTGCCAGCAGTGATTTTCTAGCGGGGAGCGCATATGAGCAGTTCTTC
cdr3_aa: CASSDFLAGSAYEQFF

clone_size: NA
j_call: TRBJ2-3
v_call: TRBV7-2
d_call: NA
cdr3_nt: TGTGCCAGCAGCTTATCCAGGGACACAGATACGCAGTATTTT
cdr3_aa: CASSLSRDTDTQYF

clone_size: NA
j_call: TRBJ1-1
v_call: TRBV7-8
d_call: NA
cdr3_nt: TGTGCCAGCAGCTTCCTCCGGGACACTCTGAACACTGAAGCTTTCTTT
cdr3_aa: CASSFLRDTLNTEAFF

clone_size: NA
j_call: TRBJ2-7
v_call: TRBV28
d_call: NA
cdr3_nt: TGTGCCAGCAGTTTACAGGGACTGGACGAGCAGTACTTC
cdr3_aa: CASSLQGLDEQYF

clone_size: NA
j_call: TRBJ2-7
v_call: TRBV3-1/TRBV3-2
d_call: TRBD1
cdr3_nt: TGTGCCAGTGCCGGGACAGGGGGTTACTACGAGCAGTACTTC
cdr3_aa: CASAGTGGYYEQYF

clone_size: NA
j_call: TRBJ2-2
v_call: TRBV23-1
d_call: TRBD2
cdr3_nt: TGCGCCAGCAGTCAATCTGGCGGGAGAGACACCGGGGAGCTGTTTTTT
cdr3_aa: CASSQSGGRDTGELFF

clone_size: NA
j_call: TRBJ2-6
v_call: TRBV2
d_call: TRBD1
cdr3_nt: TGTGCCAGCAGAAACAGGGGGTCTAGTTGGGTACGTGGGGCCAACGTCCTGACTTTC
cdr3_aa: CASRNRGSSWVRGANVLTF

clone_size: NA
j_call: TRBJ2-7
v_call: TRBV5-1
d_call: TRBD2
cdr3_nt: TGCGCCAGCAGCCGGACTAGCGGGGCCTACGAGCAGTACTTC
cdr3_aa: CASSRTSGAYEQYF

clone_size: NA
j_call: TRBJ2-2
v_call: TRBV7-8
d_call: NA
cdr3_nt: TGTGCCAGCAGCTTAGGGCAGACATACACCGGGGAGCTGTTTTTT
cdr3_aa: CASSLGQTYTGELFF

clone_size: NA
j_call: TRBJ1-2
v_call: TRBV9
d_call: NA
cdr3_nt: TGTGCCAGCAGTAAGGACACTGCCGTTTATGGCTACACCTTC
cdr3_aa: CASSKDTAVYGYTF

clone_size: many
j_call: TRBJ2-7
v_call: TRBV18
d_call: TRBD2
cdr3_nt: TGTGCCAGCTCACCACCTCTCAGCGGGAGTCCCTACGAGCAGTACTTC
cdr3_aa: CASSPPLSGSPYEQYF

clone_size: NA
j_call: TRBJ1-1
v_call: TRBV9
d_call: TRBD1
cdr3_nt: TGTGCCAGCAGCGGCGCCGGGACAGTGAACACTGAAGCTTTCTTT
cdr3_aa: CASSGAGTVNTEAFF

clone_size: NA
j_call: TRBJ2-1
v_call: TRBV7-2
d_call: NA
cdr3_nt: TGTGCCAGCAGCTTAGCCTCGAGCTCCTACAATGAGCAGTTCTTC
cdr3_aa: CASSLASSSYNEQFF

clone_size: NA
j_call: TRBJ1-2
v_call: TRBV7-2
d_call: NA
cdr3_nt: TGTGCCAGCAGCTTAGACAGGGTCTTTTCTGGTGGCTACACCTTC
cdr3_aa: CASSLDRVFSGGYTF

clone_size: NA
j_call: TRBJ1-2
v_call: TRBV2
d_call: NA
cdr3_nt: TGTGCCAGCACCGGGAGCCTGAGCGGCTATGGCTACACCTTC
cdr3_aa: CASTGSLSGYGYTF

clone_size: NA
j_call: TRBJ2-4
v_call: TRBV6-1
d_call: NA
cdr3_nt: TGTGCCAGCAGTGGGGAGCGAGTAGAGGCCAAAAACATTCAGTACTTC
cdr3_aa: CASSGERVEAKNIQYF

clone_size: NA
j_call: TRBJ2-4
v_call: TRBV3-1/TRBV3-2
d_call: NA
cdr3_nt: TGTGCCAGCAGCCCCCAGTTAGCCAAAAACATTCAGTACTTC
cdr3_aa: CASSPQLAKNIQYF

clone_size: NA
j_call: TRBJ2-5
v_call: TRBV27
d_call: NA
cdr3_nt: TGTGCCAGCAGTTTTCTGGGGCAGGAGACCCAGTACTTC
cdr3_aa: CASSFLGQETQYF

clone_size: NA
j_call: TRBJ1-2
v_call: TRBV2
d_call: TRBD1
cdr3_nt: TGTGCCGGGGGCCGGGACAGGGGGGCGTATGGCTACACCTTC
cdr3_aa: CAGGRDRGAYGYTF

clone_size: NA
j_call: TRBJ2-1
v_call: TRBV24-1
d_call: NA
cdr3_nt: TGTGCCACCAGTGATTTAGGCGGGAACTCCTACAATGAGCAGTTCTTC
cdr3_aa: CATSDLGGNSYNEQFF

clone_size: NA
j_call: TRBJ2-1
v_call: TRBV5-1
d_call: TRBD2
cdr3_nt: TGCGCCAGCAGCTCTTGGACTAGCGGAGCTGACAATGAGCAGTTCTTC
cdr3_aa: CASSSWTSGADNEQFF

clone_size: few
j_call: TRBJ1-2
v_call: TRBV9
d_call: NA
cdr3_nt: TGTGCCAGCAGCTTTTTTTCCCGGGTTAACTATGGCTACACCTTC
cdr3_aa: CASSFFSRVNYGYTF

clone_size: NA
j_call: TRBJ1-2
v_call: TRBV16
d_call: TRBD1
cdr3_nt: TGTGCCAGCAGCCTCAGGACAGGGCGGATAGATGGCTACACCTTC
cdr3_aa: CASSLRTGRIDGYTF

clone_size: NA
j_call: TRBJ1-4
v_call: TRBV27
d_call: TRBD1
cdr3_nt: TGTGCCAGCAGTTTACTAGGACAGGATGAAAAACTGTTTTTT
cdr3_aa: CASSLLGQDEKLFF

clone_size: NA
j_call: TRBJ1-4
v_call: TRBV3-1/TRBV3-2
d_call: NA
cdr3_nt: TGTGCCAGCAGCGTCCTTACAGGGTCTGGGCGAGCAACTAATGAAAAACTGTTTTTT
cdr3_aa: CASSVLTGSGRATNEKLFF

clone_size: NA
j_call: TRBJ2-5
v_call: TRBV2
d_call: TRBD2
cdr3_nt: TGTGCCAGCAGTGACGACAGTTCCGGGACTAGCGGACCCCAAGAGACCCAGTACTTC
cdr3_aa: CASSDDSSGTSGPQETQYF

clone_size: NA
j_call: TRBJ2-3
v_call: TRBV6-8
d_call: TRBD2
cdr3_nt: TGTGCCAGCAGCCTTCCTCAGGAGGGTAGCGGGAAAAATACGCAGTATTTT
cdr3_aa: CASSLPQEGSGKNTQYF

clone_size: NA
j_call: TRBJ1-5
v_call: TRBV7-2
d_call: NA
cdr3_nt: TGTGCCAGCAGCTTGCGTTACCGGAGCAATCAGCCCCAGCATTTT
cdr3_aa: CASSLRYRSNQPQHF

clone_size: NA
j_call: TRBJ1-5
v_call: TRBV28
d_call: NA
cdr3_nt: TGTGCCAGCAGCCCGGAGGCAGCTTCTAGCAATCAGCCCCAGCATTTT
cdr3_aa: CASSPEAASSNQPQHF

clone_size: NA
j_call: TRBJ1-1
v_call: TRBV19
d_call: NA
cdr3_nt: TGTGCCAGTAGGCGGAACCTTGAAGCTTTCTTT
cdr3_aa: CASRRNLEAFF

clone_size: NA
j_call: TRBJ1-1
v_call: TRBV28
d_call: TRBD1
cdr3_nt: TGTGCCAGCAGCTCTTACAGGGGTTGGGACACTGAAGCTTTCTTT
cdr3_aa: CASSSYRGWDTEAFF

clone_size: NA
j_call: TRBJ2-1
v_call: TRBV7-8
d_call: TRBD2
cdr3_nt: TGTGCCAGCAGCTCTAGCGGGGGGGGTTTTTGGCAGTTCTTC
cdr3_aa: CASSSSGGGFWQFF

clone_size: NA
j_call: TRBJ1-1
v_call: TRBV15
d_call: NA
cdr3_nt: TGTGCCACCAGCAGAGATCAGTCAGGGGAGACCACTGAAGCTTTCTTT
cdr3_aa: CATSRDQSGETTEAFF

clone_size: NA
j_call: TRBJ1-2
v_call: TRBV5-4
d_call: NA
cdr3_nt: TGTGCCAGCAGCCTTGGCGGGGCTAACTATGGCTACACCTTC
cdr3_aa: CASSLGGANYGYTF

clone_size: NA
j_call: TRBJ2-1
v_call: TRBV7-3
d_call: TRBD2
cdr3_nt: TGTGCCAGCAGCCTGACTAGCGGGAGCAGTTATGAGCAGTTCTTC
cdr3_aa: CASSLTSGSSYEQFF

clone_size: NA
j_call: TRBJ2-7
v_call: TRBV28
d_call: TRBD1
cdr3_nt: TGTGCCACCCGGACAGGGGGGGGATCCGAGCAGTACTTC
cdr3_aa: CATRTGGGSEQYF

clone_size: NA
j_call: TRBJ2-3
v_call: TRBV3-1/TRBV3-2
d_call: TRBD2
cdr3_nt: TGTGCCAGCAGCACACGACTAGCGGATAAACCGAACACAGATACGCAGTATTTT
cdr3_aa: CASSTRLADKPNTDTQYF

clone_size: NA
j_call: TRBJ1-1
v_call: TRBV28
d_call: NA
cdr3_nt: TGTGCCAGCATCCCCGGGAGCAGCAACACTGAAGCTTTCTTT
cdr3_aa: CASIPGSSNTEAFF

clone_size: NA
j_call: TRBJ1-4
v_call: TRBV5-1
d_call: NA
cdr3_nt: TGCGCCAGCAGCACCCGGGACAAGGGAGAAAAACTGTTTTTT
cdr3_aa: CASSTRDKGEKLFF

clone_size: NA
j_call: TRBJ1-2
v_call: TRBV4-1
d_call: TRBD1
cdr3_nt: TGCGCCAGCAGCCAATCAGACAGGGGAGGCTATGGCTACACCTTC
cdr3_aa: CASSQSDRGGYGYTF

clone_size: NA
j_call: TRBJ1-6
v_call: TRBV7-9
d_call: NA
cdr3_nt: TGTGCCAGCAGCCCCGGGCCGGGGGGCCTCCACTTT
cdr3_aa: CASSPGPGGLHF

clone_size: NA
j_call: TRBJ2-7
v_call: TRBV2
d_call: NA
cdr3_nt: TGTGCCAGCAGGACCCCCCAGGCCAACGAGCAGTACTTC
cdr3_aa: CASRTPQANEQYF

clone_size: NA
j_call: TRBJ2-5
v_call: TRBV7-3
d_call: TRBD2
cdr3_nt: TGTGCCAGCAGCCGGGACTATCGGGAGGAGACCCAGTACTTC
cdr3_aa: CASSRDYREETQYF

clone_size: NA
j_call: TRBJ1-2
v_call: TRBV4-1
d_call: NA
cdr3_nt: TGCGCCAGCAGCCAAGATCTTTCTGAGACACCTCACTATGGCTACACCTTC
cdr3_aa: CASSQDLSETPHYGYTF

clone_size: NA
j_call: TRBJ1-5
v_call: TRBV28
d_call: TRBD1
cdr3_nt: TGTGCCAGCAGTTTATTTGGGACAGCGGAGACCTATAGCAATCAGCCCCAGCATTTT
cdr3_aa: CASSLFGTAETYSNQPQHF

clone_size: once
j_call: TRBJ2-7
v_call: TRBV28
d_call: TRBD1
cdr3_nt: TGTGCCAGCATATCACAGGGGTCCTACGAGCAGTACTTC
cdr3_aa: CASISQGSYEQYF

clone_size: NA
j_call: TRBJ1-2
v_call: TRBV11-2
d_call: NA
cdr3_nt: TGTGCCAGCAGCCCAACTCCCGAGTATGGCTACACCTTC
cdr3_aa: CASSPTPEYGYTF

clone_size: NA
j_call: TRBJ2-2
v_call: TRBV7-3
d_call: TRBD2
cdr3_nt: TGTGCCAGCAGCTTCTCGCGGGGGGCCAGGGAGCTGTTTTTT
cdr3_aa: CASSFSRGARELFF

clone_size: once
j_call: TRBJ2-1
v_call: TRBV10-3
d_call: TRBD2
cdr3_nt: TGTGCCATCACCGGGGGGGGTGAGCAGTTCTTC
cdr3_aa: CAITGGGEQFF

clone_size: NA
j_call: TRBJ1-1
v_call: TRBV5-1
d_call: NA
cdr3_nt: TGCGCCAGCAGCTTGGATCCACAGTCGAACACTGAAGCTTTCTTT
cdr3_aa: CASSLDPQSNTEAFF

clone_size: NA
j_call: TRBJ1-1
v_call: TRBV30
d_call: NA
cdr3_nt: TGTGGCTGGGGGGCGGTGAACACTGAAGCTTTCTTT
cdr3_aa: CGWGAVNTEAFF

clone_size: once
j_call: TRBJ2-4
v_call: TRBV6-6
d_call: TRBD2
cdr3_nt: TGTGCCAGCAGTTACCCACCGGGGGGGGGCCAAAACATTCAGTACTTC
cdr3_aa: CASSYPPGGGQNIQYF